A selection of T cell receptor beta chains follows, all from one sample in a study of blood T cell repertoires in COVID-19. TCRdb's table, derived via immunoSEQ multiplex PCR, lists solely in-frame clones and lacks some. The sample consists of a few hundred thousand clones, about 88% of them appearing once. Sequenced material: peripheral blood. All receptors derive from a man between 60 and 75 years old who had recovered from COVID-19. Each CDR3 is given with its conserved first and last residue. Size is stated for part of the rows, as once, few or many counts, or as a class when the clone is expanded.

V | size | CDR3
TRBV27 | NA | CASSLSRDFYEQYF
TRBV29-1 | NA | CSSSFPYF
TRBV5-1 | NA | CASRKGGNSYEQYF
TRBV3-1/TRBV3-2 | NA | CASRSGTSRYNEQFF
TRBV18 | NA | CASSPWLQGGDTEAFF
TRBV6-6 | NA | CASRELTGGSGYTF
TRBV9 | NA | CASSPDRETNYGYTF
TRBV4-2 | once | CASSPGGGGRTEAFF
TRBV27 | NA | CASRPGQGASGANVLTF
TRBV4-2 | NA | CASSQGSGGANEQYF
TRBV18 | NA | CASSLRGFNTEAFF
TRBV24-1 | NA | CATSDGGEETQYF
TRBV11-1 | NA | CASSQGTSTNEKLFF
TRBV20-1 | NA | CSASAGYEQYF
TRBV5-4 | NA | CASRLGASLDGYTF
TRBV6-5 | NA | CASSYDSLGEQYF
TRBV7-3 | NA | CASRLTSGAYNEQFF
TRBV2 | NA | CASSGDPGAKNIQYF
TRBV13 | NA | CASSLLAGGSTDTQYF
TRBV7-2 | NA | CASSSAGGRANTEAFF
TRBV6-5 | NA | CASRRAGTGIGEQYF
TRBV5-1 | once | CARPETGGSNQPQHF
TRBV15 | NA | CATSRVAGYSYEQYF
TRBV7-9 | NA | CASSLYGEGGSDTQYF